This T cell receptor (beta chain) stems from a study of shared clonotypes between healthy human individuals. Trimming shortened V by 3 bases and J by 1 base, and 3 bases separated the two germline ends. CDR1 MNHEY and CDR2 SVGAGI come from the germline V gene. The CDR3 consists of 13 residues. Note on this clone: Other DNA sequences in the same sample also yield this CDR3.

At the deep level, the assay was run. Produced via immunoSEQ multiplex PCR; TCRdb's table is partial and in-frame only. Here the sample spans about 2.4 million clones, 93% being singletons. The sequence was collected from a man between 18 and 29 years old in good health. Some clones in this sample may be carry-over from other donors' samples. Sequenced input: naive CD4+ T cells from PBMCs. Subset specified: CD45RA+ positively selected. The chain uses TRBV6-5 and TRBJ2-2, with D unresolved. In DNA form, the CDR3 reads TGTGCCAGCAGTTATTGGAACACCGGGGAGCTGTTTTTT. This translates into CASSYWNTGELFF.